Below, one TCR beta chain is given with its context. What antigen it recognizes has not been identified. Base qualities are not at hand, and no much larger clone is one base apart. TCRbeta CDR3 regions were amplified from genomic DNA by means of the immunoSEQ Assay, a bias-controlled multiplex PCR. In the authors' own workflow: Within the assay, amplification of reference gene primers was used to estimate how many nucleated cells each sample contained. Sequence reads were collapsed and filtered to measure the absolute abundance of every unique TCRbeta CDR3 rearrangement. For each sample, productive Simpson clonality was calculated by taking the square root of Simpson's diversity index across productive rearrangements. The table comes from immuneACCESS by way of TCRdb, which keeps in-frame sequences with V and J called. Part of the clones is missing from these tables; in studies checked, under half for an unresolved V gene and the rest for unknown reasons. V and J calls and clone size are copied from that table; D and trimming were computed from the DNA. Across this sample there are fewer than 350,000 clones, with 86% seen only once. The ten biggest clones cover roughly 12% of the sample.

The CDR3 runs 13 residues from the cysteine to the phenylalanine. The retained sequence is limited to the CDR3, 39 bases, with the frame set at the first base. V is clipped by 7 bases and J by 5 bases, and the sequence between their germline boundaries is 11 bases long. For CDR1 and CDR2, the germline V gene lists MDHEN and SYDVKM. The source of the sample is a study of blood T cell repertoires in COVID-19 (dated by TCRdb to about 2020). Turning to the overall study: The collaborator samples originated in the United States, Italy and Spain and spanned the acute and convalescent phases of COVID-19. The material from the prospective study consisted of cDNA or gDNA derived from T cells, B-cell-depleted T cells, or PBMCs. Deeply sampled blood TCRbeta repertoires from subjects exposed to, actively infected with, or recovered from COVID-19 were included in the dataset. The repertoires were made available in a free public database intended to serve as a resource for research on the immune response to SARS-CoV-2. The samples were drawn from two sources: the first 160 participants of the ongoing ImmuneRACE study, and fewer than 1,500 subjects contributed by 6 global collaborators. A de-identified subject ID, COVID-19 status, age in years and sex were almost always included in the sample metadata. Where available, HLA class I and class II types were obtained from metadata supplied by the sample provider rather than from assay-based typing.

Overall study outcomes, separate from this receptor: Clinical and demographic metadata were provided uncurated, with the amount varying by source and participant.

One collaborating source in Seattle enrolled patients while the patients were actively infected and followed the patients over time throughout the course of disease. The collaborating institutions used their own protocols to collect whole blood in K2EDTA tubes. For TCRbeta analysis, collaborators shipped samples in one of three forms: frozen whole blood, isolated PBMCs, or DNA extracted from either of those sample types. The TCR comes from a woman aged 30 to 39 with COVID-19, enrolled during active disease. This chain is built from TRBV28 and TRBJ1-4, with a tentative D gene TRBD1 over 6 matching bases. Sequencing was carried out using peripheral blood. The DNA sequence reads TGTGCCAGCAATGGGCAGGGGAATGAAAAACTGTTTTTT. Its translation reads: CASNGQGNEKLFF.